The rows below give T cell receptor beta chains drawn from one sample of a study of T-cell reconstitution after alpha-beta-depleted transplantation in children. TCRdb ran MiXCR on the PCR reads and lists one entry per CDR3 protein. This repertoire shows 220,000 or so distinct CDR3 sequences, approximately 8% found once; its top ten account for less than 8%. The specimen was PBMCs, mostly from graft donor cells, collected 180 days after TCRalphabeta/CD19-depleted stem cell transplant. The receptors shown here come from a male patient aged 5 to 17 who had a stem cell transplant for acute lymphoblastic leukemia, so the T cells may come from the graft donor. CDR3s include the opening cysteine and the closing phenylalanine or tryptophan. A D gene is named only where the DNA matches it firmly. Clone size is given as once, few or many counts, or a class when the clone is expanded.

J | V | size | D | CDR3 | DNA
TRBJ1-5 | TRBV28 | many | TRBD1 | CASSLSDRNNQPQHF | TGTGCCAGCAGCCTCTCGGACAGGAACAATCAGCCCCAGCATTTT
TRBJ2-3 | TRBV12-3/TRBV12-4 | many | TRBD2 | CASSRDISGGGTDTQYF | TGTGCCAGCAGTCGCGATATTAGCGGGGGAGGCACAGATACGCAGTATTTT
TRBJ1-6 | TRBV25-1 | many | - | CASSEPGPNSPLHF | TGTGCCAGCAGTGAGCCAGGGCCCAATTCACCCCTCCACTTT
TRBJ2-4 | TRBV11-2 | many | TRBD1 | CASSPRTGGLNIQYF | TGTGCCAGCAGCCCACGGACAGGGGGCCTGAACATTCAGTACTTC
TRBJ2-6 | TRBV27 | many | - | CASRRQVSSGANVLTF | TGTGCCAGCAGACGACAGGTTAGCTCTGGGGCCAACGTCCTGACTTTC
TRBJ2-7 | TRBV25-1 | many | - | CASSEYNSYEQYF | TGTGCCAGCAGTGAGTATAACTCCTACGAGCAGTACTTC
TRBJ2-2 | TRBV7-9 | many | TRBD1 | CASLRTGKGGELFF | TGTGCCAGCCTCCGGACAGGGAAGGGCGGGGAGCTGTTTTTT
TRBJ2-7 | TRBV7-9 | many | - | CASASVGTIGSYEQYF | TGTGCCAGCGCCTCGGTCGGGACGATCGGCTCCTACGAGCAGTACTTC
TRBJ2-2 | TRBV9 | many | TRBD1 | CASSGQGSVETGELFF | TGTGCCAGCAGCGGACAGGGTTCGGTAGAGACCGGGGAGCTGTTTTTT
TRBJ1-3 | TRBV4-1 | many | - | CASSQVAHSGNTIYF | TGCGCCAGCAGCCAAGTTGCTCACTCTGGAAACACCATATATTTT
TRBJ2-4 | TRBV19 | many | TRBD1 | CASSKGQGQDIQYF | TGTGCCAGTAGTAAGGGACAGGGGCAAGACATTCAGTACTTC
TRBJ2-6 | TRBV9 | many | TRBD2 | CASSAPGGTGANVLTF | TGTGCCAGCAGCGCCCCGGGGGGGACTGGGGCCAACGTCCTGACTTTC
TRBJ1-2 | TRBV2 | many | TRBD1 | CASSVGQGSWGYTF | TGTGCCAGCAGTGTCGGACAGGGATCCTGGGGCTACACCTTC
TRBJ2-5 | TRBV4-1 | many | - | CASSQDRTDWRAQYF | TGCGCCAGCAGCCAAGACCGGACAGATTGGAGGGCCCAGTACTTC
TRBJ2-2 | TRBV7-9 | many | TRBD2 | CASSKRLAGTNTGELFF | TGTGCCAGCAGCAAGAGACTAGCGGGGACTAACACCGGGGAGCTGTTTTTT